The sequence of this TCR beta chain was determined in a study of cytomegalovirus exposure and HLA in healthy donors (dated by TCRdb to 2017 to 2019). For the wider study: In an earlier analysis of fewer than 750 of the donors, about 270 Gb of sequence data and 90 million to 130 million unique TCR beta sequences from about 179 million T cells were reported. An early release covering 550 to 700 HLA-typed donors comprised approximately 290 gigabases of sequencing data and around 80 million unique TCR sequences. The study aimed to test whether signatures of past pathogen exposure could be identified by cataloging public T cell receptors. The study combined high-throughput TCR immunosequencing, statistical association of individual TCRs with disease status, and machine learning to predict cytomegalovirus infection status. The study used immunosequencing to profile the T cell repertoires of about 670 subjects and linked those repertoires to cytomegalovirus serostatus. A later genetic analysis used genome-wide SNP genotypes for about three fifths of the 666 donors, treating that subset as a discovery cohort. Several DR-DQ haplotypes were treated as single units for association and clustering because of strong linkage in the cohort. On average, over 200,000 unique TCR beta nucleotide sequences were sequenced per donor among about 400 genotyped donors of the cohort, with 15% to 20% of those sequences being non-productive. Of the roughly 430 genotyped donors, approximately 83% fell in the genetic ancestry cluster associated with self-reported Caucasian donors. HLA typing covered class I and class II loci at four-digit resolution. Every discovery cohort repertoire had been produced on one sequencing platform. An earlier analysis of 500 to 750 of the donors applied high-throughput TCR beta sequencing to assess whether each TCR beta V gene segment acted as functional or pseudogenic. In a later analysis, previously published TCR beta repertoires from 550 to 700 donors were re-analyzed and high-resolution HLA genotyping was added so that TCR occurrence patterns could be studied. Typing coverage differed by locus: A, B, C, DRB1 and DQB1 were typed in roughly 620-630 donors, DQA1 in about 550, DPA1 in around 600, and DPB1 in 472. Rather than drawing on any new phenotypic data, the later analysis identified candidate immune exposures from TCR beta sequences and the way those sequences occurred across donors. In addition to the first cohort of about 650 subjects, a separate validation cohort of 120 different subjects was used. Alongside the repertoire data, information on donor age, sex, ethnicity and CMV serostatus was compiled. General findings and caveats noted by the study authors: The presence/absence analyses assumed that sequencing depth was roughly uniform across donors, and that assumption may not be true. The sequencing pipeline was judged likely to have produced a cluster of highly shared sequence variants as a technical artifact. Most TCR sequences were seen in very few donors, while some public TCRs were found in many individuals. It was suggested by the authors that the approach could potentially be generalized to other disease states and immunological phenotypes. According to a later analysis, TCR association rates differed among HLA loci, with DRB1 alleles showing the most associated TCRs and HLA-C alleles showing the fewest. Only TCR beta chains were sequenced in this cohort, and the absence of alpha or paired-chain data limited detectable features. In vitro tests confirmed that a few of the cytomegalovirus-associated TCR beta chains recognize cytomegalovirus antigens. Because HLA typing was missing for some donors at each locus, association tests included only the typed subset. Strong co-occurrence of HLA alleles, especially DR and DQ, made assigning TCR associations to individual alleles difficult. According to a later analysis, parvovirus B19, influenza, CMV and Epstein-Barr virus appeared linked to several top co-occurrence clusters. A later analysis associated 16,951 TCR beta sequences with specific HLA alleles at a false discovery rate of 0.05. Broadly in line with IMGT annotations, most TCR beta V segments showed up in productive rearrangements about 90% or about 30% of the time in an earlier analysis of roughly 590 of the donors. Correlated functional status among segregating V segments might reflect linkage disequilibrium, but an unknown experimental factor could not be ruled out. In both the original and validation cohorts, the classifier was reported to diagnose cytomegalovirus status with high specificity and sensitivity. A further reported finding was that TCR beta sequences accurately predicted the HLA-A and HLA-B alleles for most subjects in the first cohort. Compared with equally common non-associated chains, HLA-associated TCR beta chains in a later analysis were more clonally expanded and had lower generation probabilities. A later genetic analysis reported fewer N-insertions in productive TCRs among donors in an Asian-associated ancestry cluster than the roughly 650-donor mean. A total of 150 to 200 TCR beta chains were listed by the study as associated with cytomegalovirus. Most CMV-associated TCR beta chains appeared to be HLA-restricted in a later analysis, and the HLA associations seemed to be driven largely by CMV exposure. For the cohort, immune exposure information was limited to CMV serostatus. Because counts were too low, roughly 18 rarely observed V segments, including chromosome 9 orphons, were left out of the earlier analysis of 587 of the donors. In a later genetic analysis, a missense DCLRE1C variant was associated with V-gene and J-gene trimming of TCR beta chains, and the association was replicated in an independent cohort.

The library was made by the immunoSEQ multiplex PCR assay. For the multiplex PCR, a mixture combining 60 forward primers for TCR Vbeta segments and 13 reverse primers for TCR Jbeta segments was used. The CDR3 region of rearranged TCR beta genes was amplified from genomic DNA by a multiplex PCR assay. The amplified TCR beta libraries were sequenced on the Illumina HiSeq System as 87-base-pair reads. Processing in the source paper ran as follows. In a later analysis, some 80 million unique TCR beta chains were counted across the roughly 700 repertoires, and approximately 11 million of these chains were shared by at least two donors. A nearest-neighbor algorithm error-corrected the raw reads and collapsed the reads into unique sequences, merging closely related sequences to remove PCR and sequencing errors. To assign V, D and J gene segments, CDR3 sequences were aligned to IMGT reference sequences. For a sequence to be retained, a match of at least six nucleotides was required to both a V gene segment and a J gene segment. A rearrangement was called productive if the CDR3 had no stop codons and remained in frame with V and J, and every other rearrangement was called non-productive. Following IMGT convention, CDR3 was defined as the stretch from the second conserved V-encoded cysteine up to the conserved J-encoded phenylalanine. Sequences without an unambiguous match to a single V gene segment were excluded from the earlier analysis of about 630 of the donors. In an earlier analysis of around 590 of the donors, a V segment was called functional when productive rearrangements were above 56.7%, and segregating when the standard deviation between donors exceeded 5%. To diagnose cytomegalovirus status from the catalog of TCR beta chain sequences, a statistical classification framework was built. V and J gene assignment, in a later analysis, came from comparing TCR nucleotide sequences with IMGT/GENE-DB human TR gene sequences. In a later analysis, CDR3 sequences and most-parsimonious VDJ recombination scenarios were assigned using the TCRdist pipeline. In a later analysis, every TCR beta chain was defined by the combination of its CDR3 amino acid sequence and its V-gene family, and reads without a unique V-gene family were dropped. To address suspected cross-contamination and a sequencing artifact, a later analysis removed around 600 highly shared, low-generation-probability nucleotide sequences. A later analysis calculated a clonal expansion index for each public chain from normalized within-repertoire ranks of inferred template counts. A later analysis computed generation probabilities with a VDJ recombination model fitted to out-of-frame rearrangements, and checked the results against IGoR. In a later analysis, TCR-TCR, TCR-HLA and TCR-CMV co-occurrence was scored with hypergeometric tests, and a repertoire-size bias correction was applied to TCR pairs. In a later analysis, false discovery rates were estimated by permuting HLA or CMV assignments 20 times. In a later analysis, co-occurring TCRs were grouped using DBSCAN, with TCRdist sequence similarity added in when clustering inside HLA-allele-positive subsets. Co-occurrence clustering excluded repertoires with fewer than 30,000 or more than 120,000 public chains, plus five with anomalous nucleotide sharing. TCRdb retrieved this table from immuneACCESS and kept in-frame rearrangements only. Not all clones are present; in checked studies, unresolved V genes account for under half, and no reason is known for the remainder. V and J calls and clone size follow that table, whereas D and trimming were derived from the DNA. This sample is represented by 130,000 or so clones; about 74% of them were singletons. In total, the top ten clones hold over 0.9% of the sample.

Of note for this clone: Its antigen specificity is not known. There are no base qualities to consult, and no much larger clone falls within one base.

The cohort consisted of 666 healthy bone marrow donors. At the time of sampling, every cohort member was nominally healthy, though immune exposures that went unrecorded were likely present. The donor tested CMV seronegative, placing the donor among the 350 to 400 seronegative members of the cohort. A peripheral blood sample was collected from each donor, and TCR beta sequencing was performed on peripheral blood mononuclear cells. The Qiagen DNeasy Blood Extraction Kit was used to extract genomic DNA from the blood cell samples. The sequenced sample was PBMCs. The receptor's source is a woman aged 55-75 years in good health and CMV-seronegative.

The CDR3 region has the sequence CASSHGPGGRSYNEQFF. In nucleotide form, the sequence is TGCGCCAGCAGCCATGGCCCAGGGGGGAGGTCCTACAATGAGCAGTTCTTC. This sequence uses TRBV4-1 and TRBJ2-1; a tentative D match to TRBD1 spans 7 bases. From the germline V gene, CDR1 is MGHRA and CDR2 is YSYEKL. The CDR3 runs 17 amino acids, cysteine and phenylalanine included. The DNA shown is the 51-base CDR3, in frame from base 1. Relative to germline, V is 3 bases shorter and J is 1 base shorter, with 16 bases between their ends.